The clone carrying this TCR delta chain has just a few counts. Its antigen is currently unknown. The sample comes from a study of Vδ1+ human thymocytes. V dropped 5 bases and J dropped 0; count of bases not matched to a gene: 25. CDR1 and CDR2 from the germline V gene are TSWWSYY and QGS. This CDR3 region has 22 residues. Extracted RNA was reverse transcribed into cDNA. Multiplex PCR used pooled V-gene forward primers and a constant-region reverse primer to amplify CDR3s. TCRdb processed the multiplex PCR reads again with the CATT caller. Counted here are around 56,000 delta-chain clones, roughly 16% occurring once; the ten biggest clones make up about 0.4%. Study conclusions and caveats: Around 20% of thymic delta-chain sequences were Vdelta2, with few Vdelta3, unlike blood Vdelta1+ controls. Thymic TRG and TRD repertoires appeared highly polyclonal.

The TCR sequence derives from a girl less than two years old who had congenital heart surgery. The chain carries TRDV1 and TRDJ1; 9 bases map to TRDD3. What was sequenced was Vdelta1+ gamma-delta thymocytes from the thymus. The subset denotes: FACS-sorted CD3+ TCRalphabeta- TCRVdelta1+ TCRVdelta2- thymocytes. The CDR3 sequence is CALGPSSPFCLGDYPNTDKLIF. The CDR3 bases are TGTGCTCTTGGGCCTTCCAGCCCTTTCTGTCTGGGGGATTACCCAAACACCGATAAACTCATCTTT.